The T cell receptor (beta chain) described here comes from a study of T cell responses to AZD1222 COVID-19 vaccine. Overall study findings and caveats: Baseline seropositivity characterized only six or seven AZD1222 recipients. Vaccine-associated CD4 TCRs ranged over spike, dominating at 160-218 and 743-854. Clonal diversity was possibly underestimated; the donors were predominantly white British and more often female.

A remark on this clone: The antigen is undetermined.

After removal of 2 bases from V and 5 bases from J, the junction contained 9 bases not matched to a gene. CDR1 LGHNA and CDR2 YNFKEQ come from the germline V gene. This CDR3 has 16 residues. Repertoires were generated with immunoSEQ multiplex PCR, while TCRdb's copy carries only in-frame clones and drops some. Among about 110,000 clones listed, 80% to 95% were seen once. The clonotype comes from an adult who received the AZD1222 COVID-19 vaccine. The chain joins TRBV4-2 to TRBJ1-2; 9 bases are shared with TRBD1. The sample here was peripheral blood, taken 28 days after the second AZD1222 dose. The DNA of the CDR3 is TGTGCCAGCAGCCAAAACCCCGGACAGGGGCTATATGGCTACACCTTC. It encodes CASSQNPGQGLYGYTF.